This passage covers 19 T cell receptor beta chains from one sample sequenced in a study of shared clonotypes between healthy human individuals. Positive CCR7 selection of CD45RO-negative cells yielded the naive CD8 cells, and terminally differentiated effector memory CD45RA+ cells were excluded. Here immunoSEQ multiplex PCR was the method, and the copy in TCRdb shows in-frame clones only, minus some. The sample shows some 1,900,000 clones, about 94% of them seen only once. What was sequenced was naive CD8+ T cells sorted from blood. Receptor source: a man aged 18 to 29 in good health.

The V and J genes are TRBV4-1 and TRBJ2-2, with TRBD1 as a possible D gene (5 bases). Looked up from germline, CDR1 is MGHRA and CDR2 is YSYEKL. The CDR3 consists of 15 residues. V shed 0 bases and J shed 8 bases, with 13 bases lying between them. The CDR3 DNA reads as TGCGCCAGCAGCCAAGACTCTGGGGCCCTGGGGGAGCTGTTTTTT. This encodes CASSQDSGALGELFF.

The CDR3 nucleotides read TGCAGCGTTGTAGGAGGGACTGAAGTAAACTACGAGCAGTACTTC. Translation gives CSVVGGTEVNYEQYF. This chain connects TRBV29-1 to TRBJ2-7; D perhaps matches TRBD2 (6 bases). The germline V and J ends were trimmed by 4 bases and 3 bases, with 19 bases remaining between them. The CDR3 contains 15 residues. Germline-derived CDR1 and CDR2 are SQVTM and ANQGSEA.

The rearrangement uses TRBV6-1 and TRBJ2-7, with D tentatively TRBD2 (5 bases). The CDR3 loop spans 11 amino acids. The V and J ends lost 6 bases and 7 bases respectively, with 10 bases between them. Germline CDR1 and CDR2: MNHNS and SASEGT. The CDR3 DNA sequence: TGTGCCAGCAGCGACTACCTGGAGCAGTACTTC. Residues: CASSDYLEQYF.

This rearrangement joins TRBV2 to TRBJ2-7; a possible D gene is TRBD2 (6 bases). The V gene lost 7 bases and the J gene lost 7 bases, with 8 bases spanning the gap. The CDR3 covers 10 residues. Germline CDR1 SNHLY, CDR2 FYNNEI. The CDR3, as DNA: TGTGCCAGCACCGGGGGAGAGCAGTACTTC. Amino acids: CASTGGEQYF. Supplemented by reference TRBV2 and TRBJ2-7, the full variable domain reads EPEVTQTPSHQVTQMGQEVILRCVPISNHLYFYWYRQILGQKVEFLVSFYNNEISEKSEIFDDQFSVERPDGSNFTLKIRSTKLEDSAMYFCASTGGEQYFGPGTRLTVT.

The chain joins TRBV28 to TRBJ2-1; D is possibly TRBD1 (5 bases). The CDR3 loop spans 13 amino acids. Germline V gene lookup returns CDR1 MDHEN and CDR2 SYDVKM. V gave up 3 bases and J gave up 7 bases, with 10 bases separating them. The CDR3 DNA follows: TGTGCCAGCAGTTTGTTAGGGGTGAATGAGCAGTTCTTC. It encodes CASSLLGVNEQFF.

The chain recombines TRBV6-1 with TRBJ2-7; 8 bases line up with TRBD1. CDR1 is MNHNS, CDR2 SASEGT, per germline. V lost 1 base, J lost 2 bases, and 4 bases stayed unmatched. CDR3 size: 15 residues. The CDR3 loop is CASSEGRDRTYEQYF. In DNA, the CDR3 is TGTGCCAGCAGTGAAGGCCGGGACAGGACCTACGAGCAGTACTTC.

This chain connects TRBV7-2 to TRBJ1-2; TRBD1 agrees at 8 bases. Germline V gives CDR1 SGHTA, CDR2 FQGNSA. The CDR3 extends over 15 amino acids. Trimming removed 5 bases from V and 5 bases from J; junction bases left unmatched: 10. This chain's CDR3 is CASSATGGSIYGYTF. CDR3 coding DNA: TGTGCCAGCAGCGCAACAGGGGGGTCGATTTATGGCTACACCTTC.

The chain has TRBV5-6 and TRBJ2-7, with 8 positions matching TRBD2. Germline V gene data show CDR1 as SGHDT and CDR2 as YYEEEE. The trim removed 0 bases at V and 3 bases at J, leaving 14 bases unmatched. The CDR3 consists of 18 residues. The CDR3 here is CASSLGAGGGSSLYEQYF. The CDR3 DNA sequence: TGTGCCAGCAGCTTGGGCGCGGGGGGCGGGAGTTCCCTCTACGAGCAGTACTTC.

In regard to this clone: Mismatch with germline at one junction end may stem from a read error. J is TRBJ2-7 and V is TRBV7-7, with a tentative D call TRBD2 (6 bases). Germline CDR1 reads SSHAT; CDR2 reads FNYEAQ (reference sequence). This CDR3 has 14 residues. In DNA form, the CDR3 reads TGTGCTAGCAGCTTAGCGCTCGGGGGCTACGAGCAGTACTTC. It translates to CASSLALGGYEQYF. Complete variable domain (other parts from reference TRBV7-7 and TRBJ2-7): GAGVSQSPRYKVTKRGQDVTLRCDPISSHATLYWYQQALGQGPEFLTYFNYEAQPDKSGLPSDRFSAERPEGSISTLTIQRTEQRDSAMYRCASSLALGGYEQYFGPGTRLTVT.

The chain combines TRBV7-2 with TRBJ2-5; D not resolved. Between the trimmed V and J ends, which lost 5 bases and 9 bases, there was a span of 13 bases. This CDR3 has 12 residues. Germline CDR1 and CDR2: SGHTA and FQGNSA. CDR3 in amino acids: CASSPVARAQYF. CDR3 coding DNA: TGTGCCAGCAGCCCCGTAGCCCGAGCCCAGTACTTC.

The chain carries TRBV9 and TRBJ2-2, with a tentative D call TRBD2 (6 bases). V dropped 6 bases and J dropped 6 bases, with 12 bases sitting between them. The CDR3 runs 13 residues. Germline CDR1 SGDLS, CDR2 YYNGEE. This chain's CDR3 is CASNLWGAGELFF. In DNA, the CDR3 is TGTGCCAGCAACCTCTGGGGGGCCGGGGAGCTGTTTTTT.

The CDR3 DNA reads as TGTGCCAGCAGCCTGGGACTAGCGGGAGGCTGGAATGAGCAGTTCTTC. It codes for CASSLGLAGGWNEQFF. V usage is TRBV11-3 and J usage is TRBJ2-1; 15 bases agree with TRBD2. CDR1 SGHNT and CDR2 YENEEA come from the germline V gene. V gave up 5 bases and J gave up 7 bases; unmatched junction bases: 6. The length of the CDR3 is 16 residues.

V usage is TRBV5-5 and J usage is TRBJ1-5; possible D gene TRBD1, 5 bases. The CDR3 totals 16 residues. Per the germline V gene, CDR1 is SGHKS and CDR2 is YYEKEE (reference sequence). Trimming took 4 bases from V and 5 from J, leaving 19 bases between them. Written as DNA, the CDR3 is TGTGCCAGCAGCCAGGGCACCCACGGGGTCTATCAGCCCCAGCATTTT. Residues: CASSQGTHGVYQPQHF.

The CDR3, as DNA: TGTGCCAGCAGCTTTAAAGGGCAGGGTGACTACGAGCAGTACTTC. This codes for CASSFKGQGDYEQYF. V is TRBV7-9 and J is TRBJ2-7, with a weak D call TRBD1 (5 bases). The length of the CDR3 is 15 residues. The germline gives CDR1 SEHNR, CDR2 FQNEAQ (reference sequence). V was pared by 3 bases and J by 3 bases, with 15 bases between.

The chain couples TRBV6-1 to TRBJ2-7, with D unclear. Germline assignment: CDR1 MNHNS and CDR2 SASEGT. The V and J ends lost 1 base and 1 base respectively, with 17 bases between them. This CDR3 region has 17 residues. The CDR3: CASSEGYGQEVSYEQYF. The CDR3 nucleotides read TGTGCCAGCAGTGAAGGGTACGGGCAGGAAGTTTCCTACGAGCAGTACTTC.

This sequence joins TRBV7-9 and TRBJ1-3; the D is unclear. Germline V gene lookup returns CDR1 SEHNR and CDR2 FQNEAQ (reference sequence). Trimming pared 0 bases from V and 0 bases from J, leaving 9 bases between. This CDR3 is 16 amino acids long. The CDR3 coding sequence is TGTGCCAGCAGCTTAGCCGACGGAGACTCTGGAAACACCATATATTTT. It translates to CASSLADGDSGNTIYF.

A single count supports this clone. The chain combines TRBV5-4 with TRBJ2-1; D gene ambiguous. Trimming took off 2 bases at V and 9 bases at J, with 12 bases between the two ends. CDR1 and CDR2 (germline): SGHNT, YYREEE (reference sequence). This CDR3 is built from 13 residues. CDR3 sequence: CASSFPPRPEQFF. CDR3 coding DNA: TGTGCCAGCAGCTTTCCCCCGCGCCCTGAGCAGTTCTTC.

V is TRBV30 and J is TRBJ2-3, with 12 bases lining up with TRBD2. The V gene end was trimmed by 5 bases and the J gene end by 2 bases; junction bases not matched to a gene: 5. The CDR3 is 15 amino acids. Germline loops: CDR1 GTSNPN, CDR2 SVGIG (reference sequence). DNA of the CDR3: TGTGCCTGGTCACGGACTAGCGGGGCCACAGATACGCAGTATTTT. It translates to CAWSRTSGATDTQYF.

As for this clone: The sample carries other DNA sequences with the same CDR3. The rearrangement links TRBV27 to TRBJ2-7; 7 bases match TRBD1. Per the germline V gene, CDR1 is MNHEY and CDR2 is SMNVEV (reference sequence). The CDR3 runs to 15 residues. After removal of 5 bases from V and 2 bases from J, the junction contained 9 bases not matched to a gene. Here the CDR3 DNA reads TGTGCCAGCAGTCTCGTAGGTCAGGGGGCCTACGAGCAGTACTTC. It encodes CASSLVGQGAYEQYF.